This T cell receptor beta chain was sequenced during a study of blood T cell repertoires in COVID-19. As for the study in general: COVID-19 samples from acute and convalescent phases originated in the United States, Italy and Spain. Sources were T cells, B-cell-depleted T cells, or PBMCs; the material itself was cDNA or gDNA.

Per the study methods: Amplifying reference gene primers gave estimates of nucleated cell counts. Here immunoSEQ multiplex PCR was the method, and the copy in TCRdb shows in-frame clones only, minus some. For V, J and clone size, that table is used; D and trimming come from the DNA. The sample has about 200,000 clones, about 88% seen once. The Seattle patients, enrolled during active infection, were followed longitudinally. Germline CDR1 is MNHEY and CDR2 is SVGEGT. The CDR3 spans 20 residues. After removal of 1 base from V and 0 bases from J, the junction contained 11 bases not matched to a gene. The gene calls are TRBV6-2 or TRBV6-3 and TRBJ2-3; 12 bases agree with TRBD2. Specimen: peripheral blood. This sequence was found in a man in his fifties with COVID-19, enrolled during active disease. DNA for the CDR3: TGTGCCAGCAGTTACTACTTATTCAGGACTAGCGGGGCAAGCACAGATACGCAGTATTTT. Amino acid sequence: CASSYYLFRTSGASTDTQYF.